A single sample gave rise to the 29 T cell receptor beta chains below, sequenced in a study of blood T cell repertoires in COVID-19. Method: immunoSEQ multiplex PCR; TCRdb's copy keeps in-frame clones and lacks some. This table has approximately 310,000 clones, over 75% appearing once. The sequencing input was peripheral blood. The receptors originated from a woman between 50 and 59 years old who had recovered from COVID-19.

The rearrangement links TRBV28 to TRBJ1-1, with D possibly matching TRBD1 (6 bases). V lost 6 bases and J 3 bases, leaving 11 bases between the germline ends. This CDR3 is 13 amino acids long. Germline lookup yields CDR1 MDHEN and CDR2 SYDVKM. The DNA of the CDR3 is TGTGCCAGCAGAGACAGGCTAGACACTGAAGCTTTCTTT. This sequence encodes CASRDRLDTEAFF.

The chain couples TRBV10-3 to TRBJ2-2, with 8 bases that match TRBD2. V shed 2 bases and J 6 bases; nucleotides not matched to a gene: 11. CDR3 length: 17 amino acids. Germline V CDR1 and CDR2: ENHRY, SYGVKD. The CDR3 sequence: CAISERGGGRAPGELFF. DNA of the CDR3: TGTGCCATCAGTGAGCGGGGGGGAGGGAGAGCCCCCGGGGAGCTGTTTTTT.

V usage is TRBV6-5 and J usage is TRBJ1-1; 7 bases agree with TRBD1. The CDR3 covers 15 residues. Germline V gene data show CDR1 as MNHEY and CDR2 as SVGAGI. Trimming took 7 bases from V and 3 from J; bases not matched to a gene: 11. This chain's CDR3 is CASKTGQQYYTEAFF. The CDR3 DNA reads TGTGCCAGCAAGACGGGACAGCAGTATTACACTGAAGCTTTCTTT.

J is TRBJ2-5 and V is TRBV7-8, with D perhaps TRBD1 (6 bases). The CDR3 loop spans 19 amino acids. Germline V gene lookup returns CDR1 SGHVS and CDR2 FQNEAQ. V was clipped by 5 bases and J by 0 bases, with 25 bases between them. The CDR3 region is CASSLNRPRGRTYQETQYF. In nucleotides, the CDR3 is TGTGCCAGCAGCCTAAACAGGCCCAGGGGCCGGACTTACCAAGAGACCCAGTACTTC.

With regard to this clone: This same CDR3 is encoded by further DNA sequences in the sample. The CDR3 bases are TGTGCCTGGAGTCAGGGGAATCAGCCCCAGCATTTT. Protein sequence: CAWSQGNQPQHF. The chain is built from TRBV30 and TRBJ1-5; tentative D call: TRBD1 (6 bases). Trimming removed 2 bases at V and 4 bases at J, with 6 bases between. CDR3 length equals 12 residues. Germline CDR1 and CDR2: GTSNPN and SVGIG (reference sequence).

The gene calls are TRBV6-5 and TRBJ1-6; 7 nucleotides align to TRBD1. CDR1 and CDR2 from the germline V gene are MNHEY and SVGAGI. J was trimmed by 7 bases and V by 5 bases; bases with no gene match: 8. The length of the CDR3 is 15 residues. CDR3 in amino acids: CASSRQTGRNSPLHF. In DNA form, the CDR3 reads TGTGCCAGCAGTCGCCAGACAGGGAGAAATTCACCCCTCCACTTT.

The rearrangement uses TRBV4-1 and TRBJ1-2, with 7 positions matching TRBD1. This CDR3 region has 14 residues. CDR1 and CDR2 from the germline V gene are MGHRA and YSYEKL. Losses at the gene ends were 4 bases for V and 5 bases for J; bases not matched to a gene: 7. The CDR3: CASSLGQMTYGYTF. The CDR3 DNA is TGCGCCAGCAGCCTGGGACAGATGACTTATGGCTACACCTTC.

The V gene is TRBV2, the J gene TRBJ2-3; 9 bases are a match to TRBD2. The CDR3 runs 15 residues. CDR1 SNHLY and CDR2 FYNNEI come from the germline V gene. The ends lost 9 bases at V and 4 bases at J; junction bases unmatched: 11. The CDR3 sequence is CARNPERGASDTQYF. CDR3 DNA sequence: TGTGCCAGGAACCCGGAGCGGGGGGCGTCAGATACGCAGTATTTT.

The chain carries TRBV28 and TRBJ1-1, with TRBD1 matching over 10 bases. The CDR3 spans 12 residues. The V gene end was trimmed by 6 bases and the J gene end by 11 bases; junction bases not matched to a gene: 6. The germline V gene encodes CDR1 MDHEN and CDR2 SYDVKM. The CDR3 nucleotides are TGTGCCAGCAGCCCTGGACAGGGGGGCGCTTTCTTT. Translating it yields CASSPGQGGAFF. The full variable domain, completed using reference TRBV28 and TRBJ1-1, is DVKVTQSSRYLVKRTGEKVFLECVQDMDHENMFWYRQDPGLGLRLIYFSYDVKMKEKGDIPEGYSVSREKKERFSLILESASTNQTSMYLCASSPGQGGAFFGQGTRLTVV.

The CDR3 sequence: CASSMRGEDTEAFF. In nucleotides, the CDR3 is TGTGCCAGTAGTATGCGGGGGGAGGACACTGAAGCTTTCTTT. This chain joins TRBV19 and TRBJ1-1; possibly TRBD1 for D (5 bases). The germline CDR1 and CDR2 sequences are LNHDA and SQIVND (reference sequence). V was shortened by 3 bases and J by 3 bases, with 11 bases between the two germline ends. CDR3 length equals 14 residues.

The chain uses TRBV7-9 and TRBJ1-4, with TRBD1 matching over 8 bases. V shed 3 bases and J 4 bases; nucleotides not matched to a gene: 7. Germline V gene data show CDR1 as SEHNR and CDR2 as FQNEAQ (reference sequence). The CDR3 runs 16 residues. CDR3 residues: CASSLSRQGYNEKLFF. The DNA of the CDR3 is TGTGCCAGCAGCTTGTCAAGACAGGGGTATAATGAAAAACTGTTTTTT.

The rearrangement links TRBV11-2 to TRBJ2-1; D is uncertain. V lost 2 bases and J lost 5, with 7 bases in between. The CDR3 covers 13 residues. Looked up from germline, CDR1 is SGHAT and CDR2 is FQNNGV. CDR3 coding DNA: TGTGCCAGCAGCTTAATAGAAAACAATGAGCAGTTCTTC. Its protein is CASSLIENNEQFF.

The gene calls are TRBV2 and TRBJ1-5; 9 bases are a match to TRBD1. V was pared by 7 bases and J by 8 bases, with 3 bases of the junction left unmatched. The CDR3 sequence is 12 residues long. Germline-derived CDR1 and CDR2 are SNHLY and FYNNEI. CDR3 sequence: CASNRGQEPQHF. In DNA, the CDR3 is TGTGCCAGCAACAGGGGGCAGGAGCCCCAGCATTTT.

This rearrangement joins TRBV28 to TRBJ1-6, with D perhaps matching TRBD1 (5 bases). Trimming took off 6 bases at V and 0 bases at J, with 15 bases between the two ends. Germline V gene sequence: CDR1 MDHEN, CDR2 SYDVKM. This CDR3 has 17 amino acids. The CDR3 region has the DNA TGTGCCAGCAGCTCGGACACAGGCCGCTCCTATAATTCACCCCTCCACTTT. The encoded protein is CASSSDTGRSYNSPLHF.

A single count supports this clone. One end of the junction fails to match germline, which may point to a read error. The chain recombines TRBV3-1 (or the pseudogene TRBV3-2) with TRBJ1-1; D gene unclear. The CDR3 has 12 residues. CDR1 and CDR2 (germline): LGHDT, YNNKEL (reference sequence). The CDR3 DNA reads as TGTGCCAGCAGCCAAGGTAACATTGAAGCTTTCTTT. Residues: CASSQGNIEAFF.

This clone was found a few times. This sequence joins TRBV7-9 and TRBJ1-2; D is possibly TRBD1 (5 bases). The CDR3 loop spans 14 amino acids. Germline CDR1 is SEHNR and CDR2 is FQNEAQ (reference sequence). The V end lost 0 bases, the J end lost 8 bases, and 13 bases lay between the germline ends. The CDR3 bases are TGTGCCAGCAGCTTAGCCCGGGGGGTCGTCGGCTACACCTTC. This encodes CASSLARGVVGYTF.

This chain uses TRBV2 with TRBJ2-1; TRBD1 might be the D (5 bases). With 6 bases removed from V and 10 bases from J, the gap between germline ends came to 13 bases. Germline V gene data show CDR1 as SNHLY and CDR2 as FYNNEI. The CDR3 consists of 12 residues. The CDR3 nucleotides are TGTGCCAGCAGACAGGATTCTAAGGAGCAGTTCTTC. Residues: CASRQDSKEQFF.

The chain combines TRBV29-1 with TRBJ1-1; 7 nucleotides match TRBD1. J gave up 5 bases and V 2 bases, and 5 bases lay outside the gene matches. Germline CDR1 reads SQVTM; CDR2 reads ANQGSEA. The CDR3 loop spans 13 amino acids. The CDR3 protein is CSVEINRGTEAFF. CDR3 sequence (DNA): TGCAGCGTTGAAATTAACAGGGGAACTGAAGCTTTCTTT.

The J gene is TRBJ1-1, the V gene TRBV9; D gene uncertain. CDR1 is SGDLS and CDR2 is YYNGEE in the germline V gene. The V gene lost 4 bases and the J gene lost 4 bases, with 20 bases spanning the gap. This CDR3 spans 16 amino acids. The CDR3 sequence: CASSTSTGSSGTEAFF. The CDR3 region has the DNA TGTGCCAGCAGCACATCCACTGGGAGTTCAGGCACTGAAGCTTTCTTT.

J is TRBJ2-5 and V is TRBV5-1; 11 nucleotides match TRBD2. The length of the CDR3 is 16 residues. CDR1 SGHRS and CDR2 YFSETQ come from the germline V gene. J lost 5 bases, V lost 0 bases, and 6 bases had no gene match. CDR3 nucleotide sequence: TGCGCCAGCAGCTTGGGGGCTAGCGGGAGGACGGAGACCCAGTACTTC. Translated, it gives CASSLGASGRTETQYF. The full variable domain, rest sourced from reference TRBV5-1 and TRBJ2-5, is KAGVTQTPRYLIKTRGQQVTLSCSPISGHRSVSWYQQTPGQGLQFLFEYFSETQRNKGNFPGRFSGRQFSNSRSEMNVSTLELGDSALYLCASSLGASGRTETQYFGPGTRLLVL.

This clone was recorded once. The V gene is TRBV28, the J gene TRBJ1-5, with D tentatively TRBD1 (6 bases). From germline, CDR1 is MDHEN and CDR2 SYDVKM. The CDR3 covers 16 residues. Between the trimmed V and J ends, which lost 1 base and 4 bases, there was a span of 14 bases. The CDR3 here is CASSLSRGLSNQPQHF. The CDR3 DNA follows: TGTGCCAGCAGTTTATCCAGGGGCTTAAGTAATCAGCCCCAGCATTTT.

The chain carries TRBV2 and TRBJ2-1, with no clear D. This CDR3 region has 12 residues. V lost 6 bases, J lost 6 bases, and 9 bases lay in between. Germline V gene lookup returns CDR1 SNHLY and CDR2 FYNNEI. The DNA of the CDR3 is TGTGCCAGCAGGGGCGTCAGCAATGAGCAGTTCTTC. Protein sequence: CASRGVSNEQFF.

The V gene is TRBV7-2, the J gene TRBJ2-1; 7 positions agree with TRBD2. Germline CDR1 reads SGHTA; CDR2 reads FQGNSA. V lost 4 bases and J lost 10; bases outside the gene matches: 4. The length of the CDR3 is 12 residues. The CDR3 DNA is TGTGCCAGCAGCTCGCAACTAGCGGAGCAGTTCTTC. Protein sequence: CASSSQLAEQFF.

The V gene is TRBV4-3, the J gene TRBJ1-3; no firm D call. The CDR3 totals 16 residues. CDR1 and CDR2 (germline): LGHNA, YSLEER. The V end lost 4 bases, the J end lost 4 bases, and 17 bases lay between the germline ends. CDR3 region: CASSRGLAELGNTIYF. The CDR3 DNA is TGCGCCAGCAGCCGAGGGCTGGCGGAGCTCGGAAACACCATATATTTT.

This clone was recorded once. This chain joins TRBV19 and TRBJ2-7; possible D gene TRBD2, 6 bases. The V and J ends lost 1 base and 9 bases respectively, with 22 bases between them. CDR1 is LNHDA and CDR2 is SQIVND in the germline V gene (reference sequence). The CDR3 spans 16 residues. The CDR3 sequence: CASSIGLLATLRGQYF. The CDR3 DNA sequence: TGTGCCAGTAGTATAGGGTTACTAGCCACCCTACGCGGGCAGTACTTC.

J is TRBJ2-3 and V is TRBV6-5; maybe TRBD1 (5 bases). Trimming left V 5 bases short and J 6 bases short, with 12 bases between. The CDR3 has 13 amino acids. Germline CDR1 MNHEY, CDR2 SVGAGI. The CDR3 is CASSQNRQDTQYF. The CDR3 coding sequence is TGTGCCAGCAGTCAGAATAGACAGGATACGCAGTATTTT.

The J gene is TRBJ1-5, the V gene TRBV28; D not resolved. This CDR3 contains 13 residues. Trimming pared 3 bases from V and 2 bases from J, leaving 5 bases between. CDR1 MDHEN and CDR2 SYDVKM come from the germline V gene. The CDR3 spells CASSFYGNQPQHF. The CDR3 DNA follows: TGTGCCAGCAGTTTTTATGGCAATCAGCCCCAGCATTTT.

This sequence joins TRBV27 and TRBJ2-3, with TRBD2 matching over 9 bases. Germline V gene sequence: CDR1 MNHEY, CDR2 SMNVEV (reference sequence). CDR3 length: 16 amino acids. After removal of 4 bases from V and 3 bases from J, the junction contained 8 bases not matched to a gene. The CDR3: CASSYYSGRGTDTQYF. CDR3 nucleotide sequence: TGTGCCAGCAGTTACTATAGCGGGAGAGGGACAGATACGCAGTATTTT.

The CDR3: CASSVVGTGFAGELFF. The CDR3 coding sequence is TGTGCCAGCAGCGTAGTCGGGACAGGGTTTGCCGGGGAGCTGTTTTTT. The V and J genes are TRBV9 and TRBJ2-2; 9 nucleotides align to TRBD1. V lost 0 bases and J lost 6; bases outside the gene matches: 6. The CDR3 has 16 residues. The germline V gene encodes CDR1 SGDLS and CDR2 YYNGEE.